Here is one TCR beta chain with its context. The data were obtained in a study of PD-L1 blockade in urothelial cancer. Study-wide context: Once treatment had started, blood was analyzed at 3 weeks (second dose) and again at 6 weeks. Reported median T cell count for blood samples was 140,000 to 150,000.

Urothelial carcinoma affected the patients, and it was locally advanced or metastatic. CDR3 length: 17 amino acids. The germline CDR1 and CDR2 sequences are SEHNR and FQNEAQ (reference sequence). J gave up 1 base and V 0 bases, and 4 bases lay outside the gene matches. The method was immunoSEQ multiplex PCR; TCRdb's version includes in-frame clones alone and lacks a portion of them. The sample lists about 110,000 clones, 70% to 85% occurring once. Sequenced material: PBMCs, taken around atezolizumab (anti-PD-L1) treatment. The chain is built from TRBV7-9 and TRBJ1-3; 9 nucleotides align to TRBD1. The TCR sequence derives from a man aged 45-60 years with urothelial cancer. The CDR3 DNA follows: TGTGCCAGCAGCTTAGCGCTGGGACAGGGATCTGGAAACACCATATATTTT. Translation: CASSLALGQGSGNTIYF.